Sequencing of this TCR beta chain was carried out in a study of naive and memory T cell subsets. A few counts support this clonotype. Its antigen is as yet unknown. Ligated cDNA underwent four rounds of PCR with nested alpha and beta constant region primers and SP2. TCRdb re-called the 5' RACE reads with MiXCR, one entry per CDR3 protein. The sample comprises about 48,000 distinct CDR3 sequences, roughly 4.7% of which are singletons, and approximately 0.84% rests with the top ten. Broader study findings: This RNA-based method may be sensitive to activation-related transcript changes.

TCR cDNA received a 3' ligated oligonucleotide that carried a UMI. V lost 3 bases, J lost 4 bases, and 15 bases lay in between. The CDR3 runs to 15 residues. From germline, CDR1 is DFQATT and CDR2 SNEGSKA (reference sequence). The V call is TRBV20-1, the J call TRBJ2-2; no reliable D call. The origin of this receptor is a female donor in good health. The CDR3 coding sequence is TGCAGTGCTAGGAATCGGCGGTCGGGCACCGGGGAGCTGTTTTTT. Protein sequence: CSARNRRSGTGELFF.